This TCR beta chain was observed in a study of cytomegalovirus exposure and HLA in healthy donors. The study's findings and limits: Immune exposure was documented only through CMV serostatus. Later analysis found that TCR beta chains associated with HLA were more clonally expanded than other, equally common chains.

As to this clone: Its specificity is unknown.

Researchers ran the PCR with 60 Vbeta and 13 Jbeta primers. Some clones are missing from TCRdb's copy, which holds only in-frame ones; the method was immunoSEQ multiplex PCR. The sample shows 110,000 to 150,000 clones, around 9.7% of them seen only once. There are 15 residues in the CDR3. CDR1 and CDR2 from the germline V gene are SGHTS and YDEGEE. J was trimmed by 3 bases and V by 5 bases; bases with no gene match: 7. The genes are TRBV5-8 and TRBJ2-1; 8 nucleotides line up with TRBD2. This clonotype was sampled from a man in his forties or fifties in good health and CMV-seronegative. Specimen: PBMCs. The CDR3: CASRYRGGGYNEQFF. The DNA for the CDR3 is TGTGCCAGCAGGTACCGGGGGGGTGGCTACAATGAGCAGTTCTTC.